Listed below are T cell receptor beta chains from one sample, sequenced in a study of blood T cell repertoires in COVID-19. Clones were read by immunoSEQ multiplex PCR, and TCRdb kept only the in-frame ones, dropping some. Here the sample spans 150,000 to 200,000 clones, 81% being singletons. The source material was peripheral blood. These receptors all come from a man aged 60-69 years with active or convalescent COVID-19. Each CDR3 is given with its conserved first and last residue.

TRBV5-1	TRBJ2-3	CASSLGQVTDTQYF
TRBV13	TRBJ2-5	CASSRNLRGETQYF
TRBV9	TRBJ1-1	CASSAGGRTEAFF
TRBV15	TRBJ1-2	CATSRDRGIDYGYTF
TRBV6-6	TRBJ1-2	CASSYAQGNYGYTF
TRBV27	TRBJ1-5	CASSPRTGGNQPQHF
TRBV10-3	TRBJ2-5	CAIRSQSQETQYF
TRBV24-1	TRBJ2-7	CATSDRPTGEQYF
TRBV15	TRBJ2-3	CATSREARGGSTDTQYF
TRBV28	TRBJ2-7	CASVGQFYEQYF
TRBV7-2	TRBJ1-5	CASSLDRQGVLIF
TRBV18	TRBJ2-7	CASSSDSLEQYF
TRBV10-3	TRBJ1-2	CAISLDTNGYTF
TRBV10-3	TRBJ2-3	CAIRGSGVLGTDTQYF
TRBV4-1	TRBJ1-2	CASSRDGTDRNYGYTF
TRBV6-5	TRBJ2-7	CASSTSAGTFYEQYF
TRBV5-1	TRBJ1-1	CASSLVLGLNTEAFF
TRBV19	TRBJ1-2	CASSEEDRGPNYGYTF
TRBV15	TRBJ2-7	CATSKGGSSYEQYF
TRBV5-1	TRBJ1-1	CASSLGGGSTEAFF
TRBV6-5	TRBJ2-5	CASQGALGTQYF
TRBV15	TRBJ1-2	CATSTLEGASYGYTF